This T cell receptor beta chain was identified in a study of early T cells in non-severe SARS-CoV-2 infection. The wider study: Investigators sequenced bulk RNA drawn from unsorted whole blood, and chains remained unpaired.

The CDR3 is 16 residues long. Germline-derived CDR1 and CDR2 are SGHTA and FQGNSA. Trimming shortened V by 5 bases and J by 0 bases, and 14 bases separated the two germline ends. Points from the study as a whole: Matching with VDJdb favored anti-spike CD8 responses (missing private and CD4 specificities).

Researchers attached unique molecular identifiers to individual cDNA molecules. TCRdb recomputed calls from the 5' RACE reads with MiXCR, one row per CDR3 protein. This sample has tens of thousands of distinct CDR3 sequences, with about 8.9% found just once. This clonotype has more than one count but fewer than ten. Antigen: not known. This chain joins TRBV7-2 and TRBJ2-1; D gene unclear. The sample comprised whole blood. The receptor comes from an adult who was a healthcare worker with PCR-confirmed SARS-CoV-2 infection or an uninfected control (not recorded which). The CDR3 loop is CASSPSRARSYNEQFF. In DNA, the CDR3 is TGTGCCAGCAGCCCCAGCCGGGCTCGCTCCTACAATGAGCAGTTCTTC. Full variable domain (rest looked up from reference TRBV7-2 and TRBJ2-1): GAGVSQSPSNKVTEKGKDVELRCDPISGHTALYWYRQSLGQGLEFLIYFQGNSAPDKSGLPSDRFSAERTGGSVSTLTIQRTQQEDSAVYLCASSPSRARSYNEQFFGPGTRLTVL.